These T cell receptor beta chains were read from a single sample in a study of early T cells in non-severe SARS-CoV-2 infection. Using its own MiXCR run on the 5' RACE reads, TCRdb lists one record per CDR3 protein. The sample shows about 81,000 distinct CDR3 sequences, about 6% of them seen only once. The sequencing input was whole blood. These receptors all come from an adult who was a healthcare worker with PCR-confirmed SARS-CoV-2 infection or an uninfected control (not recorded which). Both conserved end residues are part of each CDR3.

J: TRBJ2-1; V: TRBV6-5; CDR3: CASSLQTSYSQFF
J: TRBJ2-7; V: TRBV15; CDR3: CATSVGGLGDEQYF
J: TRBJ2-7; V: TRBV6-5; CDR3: CATRQAYEQYF
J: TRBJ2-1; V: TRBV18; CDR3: CASSPQTDNEQFF
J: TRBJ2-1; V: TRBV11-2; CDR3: CASSFSGRTFSYNEQFF
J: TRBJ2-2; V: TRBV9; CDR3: CASSTSGSGTGELFF
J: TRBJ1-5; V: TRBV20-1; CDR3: CSARAPEYNQPQHF
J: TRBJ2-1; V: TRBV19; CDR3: CASSISSGREQFF
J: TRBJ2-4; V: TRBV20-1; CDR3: CSLRDSLSNIQYF
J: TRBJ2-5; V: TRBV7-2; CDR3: CASSSAGGPETQYF
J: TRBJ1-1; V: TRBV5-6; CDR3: CASSLTGGTEAFF
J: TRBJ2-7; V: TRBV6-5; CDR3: CASSLPGGGTYEQYF
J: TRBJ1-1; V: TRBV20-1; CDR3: CSARAESEAFF
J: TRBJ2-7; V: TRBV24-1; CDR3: CATSDTGQGQYF
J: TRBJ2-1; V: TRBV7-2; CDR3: CASSLVPGLYTYNEQFF
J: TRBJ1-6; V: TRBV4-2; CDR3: CASSQDIVRTANSPLHF
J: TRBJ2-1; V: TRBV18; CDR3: CASSPGGGGTDNEQFF
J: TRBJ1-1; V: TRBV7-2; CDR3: CASSPPRGPVTEAFF
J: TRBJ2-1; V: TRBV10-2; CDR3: CASSEPGTGGLHWDSEQFF
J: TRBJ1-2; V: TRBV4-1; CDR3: CASSHQGIRYGYTF
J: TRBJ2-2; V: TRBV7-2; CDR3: CASLGLAGTGELFF
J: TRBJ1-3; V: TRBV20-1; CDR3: CSAPLQGRGNTIYF
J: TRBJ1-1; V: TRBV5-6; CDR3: CASSLGYRVGNTEAFF
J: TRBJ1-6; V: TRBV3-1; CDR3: CASSLFDGDSPLHF
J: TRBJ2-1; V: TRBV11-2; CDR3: CASSPSGLAGINEQFF
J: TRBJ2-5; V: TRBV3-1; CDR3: CASMGQLQETQYF
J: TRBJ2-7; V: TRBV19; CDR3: CASSPGGVDEQYF
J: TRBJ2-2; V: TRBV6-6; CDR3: CASSYYPGGTGELFF
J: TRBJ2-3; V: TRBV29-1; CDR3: CSVAKVGTQYF